This passage covers 30 T cell receptor beta chains from one sample sequenced in a study of prognosis after radiotherapy for stage I lung cancer. Amplicons of TCR beta CDR3 were generated from genomic DNA by two-round multiplex PCR. Primers (each specific to one TRBV or TRBJ gene) were used in first-round PCR. Each CDR3 protein is one row after TCRdb ran MiXCR on the multiplex PCR reads. The sample includes around 27,000 distinct CDR3 sequences, roughly 31% of them seen just once. The sample consisted of PBMCs, taken before or after stereotactic body radiation therapy (not recorded which). These receptor sequences come from a donor aged 50 or older with non-small cell lung cancer.

Turning to this clonotype: It is likely a read error: a sequence one base away is far more abundant. V gene TRBV7-8 combines with J gene TRBJ1-2; TRBD1 aligns across 7 bases. From germline, CDR1 is SGHVS and CDR2 FQNEAQ. This CDR3 comprises 13 residues. Written as DNA, the CDR3 is TGCGCCAGCAGCTCGACAGGGCACTATGGCTACACCTTC. Translating gives CASSSTGHYGYTF. The variable domain in full, completed from reference TRBV7-8 and TRBJ1-2, reads GAGVSQSPRYKVAKRGQDVALRCDPISGHVSLFWYQQALGQGPEFLTYFQNEAQLDKSGLPSDRFFAERPEGSVSTLKIQRTQQEDSAVYLCASSSTGHYGYTFGSGTRLTVV.

In its sample, this clonotype was seen many times. The chain has TRBV28 and TRBJ1-1; 7 bases fit TRBD1. Per germline, CDR1 MDHEN and CDR2 SYDVKM. J gave up 2 bases and V 2 bases, and 5 bases lay outside the gene matches. The CDR3 length is 15 residues. CDR3 sequence reads: CASSLTGVTNTEAFF. The CDR3 coding sequence is TGTGCCAGCAGTTTAACAGGGGTCACTAACACTGAAGCTTTCTTT.

The table lists this clonotype with many counts. This chain uses TRBV12-3 or TRBV12-4 with TRBJ2-6; D remains unclear. This CDR3 is 14 amino acids long. V was cut by 5 bases and J by 0 bases, with 5 bases left in between. The CDR3 loop reads CASSRNSGANVLTF. The CDR3, as DNA: TGTGCCAGCAGTAGGAACTCTGGGGCCAACGTCCTGACTTTC.

This chain uses TRBV15 with TRBJ1-2; maybe TRBD1 (6 bases). This CDR3 is 17 amino acids long. Trimming shortened V by 5 bases and J by 3 bases, and 22 bases separated the two germline ends. The germline CDR1 and CDR2 sequences are LNHNV and YYDKDF (reference sequence). CDR3 bases: TGTGCCACCAGCGGCAGGGACGGGGGGCAGGAGCACTATGGCTACACCTTC. Amino acids: CATSGRDGGQEHYGYTF.

This clonotype appeared many times. This chain links TRBV28 with TRBJ2-2; a weak D match, TRBD2 (5 bases). The CDR3 runs to 14 residues. The germline V gene has CDR1 MDHEN and CDR2 SYDVKM. V was cut by 6 bases and J by 0 bases, with 8 bases left in between. For the CDR3, the DNA is TGTGCCAGCAGCTCCGGGACGAACACCGGGGAGCTGTTTTTT. Translation gives CASSSGTNTGELFF. The full variable domain, completed using reference TRBV28 and TRBJ2-2, is DVKVTQSSRYLVKRTGEKVFLECVQDMDHENMFWYRQDPGLGLRLIYFSYDVKMKEKGDIPEGYSVSREKKERFSLILESASTNQTSMYLCASSSGTNTGELFFGEGSRLTVL.

The sample holds one count of this clonotype. Given a far larger clone just one base away, this is likely a sequencing read error. This chain uses TRBV7-2 with TRBJ2-1; D possibly corresponds to TRBD1 (5 bases). The CDR3 covers 17 residues. Looked up from germline, CDR1 is SGHTA and CDR2 is FQGNSA. The CDR3 loop reads CASSVSHRWGSYNEQFF. The CDR3 bases are TGTGCCAGCAGTGTTTCCCATAGGTGGGGCTCCTATAATGAGCAGTTCTTC.

This clonotype was seen many times. The chain combines TRBV6-5 with TRBJ2-2, with D perhaps matching TRBD1 or TRBD2 (5 bases each). The CDR3 loop spans 15 amino acids. The ends were cut back, 2 bases at V and 0 bases at J, with 7 bases in the middle. Germline V gene data show CDR1 as MNHEY and CDR2 as SVGAGI. This CDR3 is CASSYRDPNTGELFF. The CDR3 DNA reads TGTGCCAGCAGTTACCGGGACCCGAACACCGGGGAGCTGTTTTTT.

In its sample, this clonotype was seen once. A read error likely explains this, since a far larger clone differs by one base. The chain recombines TRBV6-4 with TRBJ1-2, with a possible D match to TRBD1 (5 bases). The V gene's germline CDR1 is MRHNA and CDR2 SNTAGT. The CDR3 is 16 amino acids. CDR3 in amino acids: CATSVWGGGVDYGYTF. The DNA for the CDR3 is TGTGCCACCAGTGTTTGGGGGGGAGGGGTTGACTATGGCTACACCTTC.

This clonotype was observed many times. V is TRBV9 and J is TRBJ1-2; TRBD1 aligns across 7 bases. There are 16 residues in the CDR3. Germline-derived CDR1 and CDR2 are SGDLS and YYNGEE. The trim removed 0 bases at V and 4 bases at J, leaving 9 bases unmatched. In DNA, the CDR3 is TGTGCCAGCAGCGTAGGAGGGACAGCGGGCGGCTATGGCTACACCTTC. Translation: CASSVGGTAGGYGYTF.

On this clonotype: A far larger clone is only one base removed, so a read error is likely. The chain employs TRBV6-5 and TRBJ1-2, with TRBD1 matching over 9 bases. CDR1 and CDR2 from the germline V gene are MNHEY and SVGAGI. V shed 6 bases, J shed 2 bases, and the junction held 10 bases outside the gene matches. The length of the CDR3 is 16 residues. The CDR3 spells CASSSWTGALNYGYTF. The CDR3 region has the DNA TGTGCCAGCAGCTCCTGGACAGGGGCACTCAACTATGGCTACACCTTC.

In this sample, this clonotype turned up many times. The chain is built from TRBV5-5 and TRBJ2-5; 7 bases are shared with TRBD2. The CDR3 extends over 12 amino acids. Germline CDR1 is SGHKS and CDR2 is YYEKEE (reference sequence). The J segment lost 7 bases and the V segment lost 1 base, leaving 1 base of the junction unmatched. CDR3 protein: CASSLREGTQYF. CDR3 DNA sequence: TGTGCCAGCAGCTTGAGGGAGGGGACCCAGTACTTC.

Ten or more counts support this clonotype. The chain combines TRBV20-1 with TRBJ1-2; D unresolved. Trimming left V 3 bases short and J 3 bases short, with 8 bases between. This CDR3 has 12 residues. Germline V lookup: CDR1 DFQATT, CDR2 SNEGSKA (reference sequence). CDR3 coding DNA: TGCAGTGCTAGCCCGAACCACTATGGCTACACCTTC. Translation gives CSASPNHYGYTF.

This clonotype has just a few counts. The chain uses TRBV18 and TRBJ2-7, with 7 bases that match TRBD2. The CDR3 loop spans 14 amino acids. Germline lookup yields CDR1 KGHSH and CDR2 LQKENI. V lost 10 bases, J lost 6 bases, and 15 bases stayed unmatched. Written as DNA, the CDR3 is TGTGCCACCAGCCCGGGGCGGGAGTTTCCCGAGCAGTACTTC. It encodes CATSPGREFPEQYF.

In this sample, this clonotype turned up once. This is likely a read error, given that the CDR3 carries no conserved phenylalanine or tryptophan at its end. J is TRBJ2-7 and V is TRBV6-2 or TRBV6-3; 7 positions agree with TRBD2. The trim removed 9 bases at V and 2 bases at J, leaving 13 bases unmatched. CDR3 length: 15 amino acids. Per germline, CDR1 MNHEY and CDR2 SVGEGT. CDR3 sequence: CASSGGLRAAYEQYL. The CDR3 DNA sequence: TGTGCCAGTAGTGGGGGACTACGGGCCGCCTACGAGCAGTACCTC.

This clonotype was picked up many times. This rearrangement joins TRBV3-1 to TRBJ2-6; the D is unclear. Per germline, CDR1 LGHDT and CDR2 YNNKEL (reference sequence). Trimming pared 2 bases from V and 0 bases from J, leaving 8 bases between. The CDR3 has 16 amino acids. CDR3 DNA sequence: TGTGCCAGCAGCCAAAGGGCCGCCTCTGGGGCCAACGTCCTGACTTTC. It is translated as CASSQRAASGANVLTF.

This clonotype has a count of ten or more. V usage is TRBV28 and J usage is TRBJ2-3, with 8 bases aligning to TRBD2. The CDR3 runs to 16 residues. V trimming: 4 bases; J trimming: 2 bases; junction bases outside the gene matches: 8. Germline-derived CDR1 and CDR2 are MDHEN and SYDVKM. This chain's CDR3 is CASSSSSGRITDTQYF. Written as DNA, the CDR3 is TGTGCCAGCAGTTCTTCCAGCGGGAGAATCACAGATACGCAGTATTTT.

This clonotype was counted many times. The chain joins TRBV18 to TRBJ1-2, with no clear D. The germline gives CDR1 KGHSH, CDR2 LQKENI. V was trimmed by 0 bases and J by 8 bases, leaving 10 bases between them. The CDR3 runs to 13 residues. CDR3 amino acids: CASSPPLEEGYTF. The CDR3 DNA follows: TGTGCCAGCTCACCACCCTTGGAAGAGGGCTACACCTTC.

In its sample, this clonotype is medium-sized. The rearrangement uses TRBV20-1 and TRBJ1-4, with 10 bases aligning to TRBD1. Trimming removed 3 bases from V and 3 bases from J; junction bases left unmatched: 13. Germline V gene lookup returns CDR1 DFQATT and CDR2 SNEGSKA (reference sequence). The CDR3 is 18 amino acids. Written as DNA, the CDR3 is TGCAGTGCTAGGGGTTTCGGACAGGGGGTTTTGGCTAATGAAAAACTGTTTTTT. Protein: CSARGFGQGVLANEKLFF.

The chain joins TRBV6-1 to TRBJ2-2; D is perhaps TRBD1 or TRBD2 (5 bases each). This CDR3 has 14 amino acids. Per germline, CDR1 MNHNS and CDR2 SASEGT. V lost 9 bases to trimming and J lost 3 bases, with 14 bases between them. DNA for the CDR3: TGTGCCAGTGGCCTACAGGAGGACACCGGGGAGCTGTTTTTT. Translation gives CASGLQEDTGELFF.

Relative to its sample, this clonotype is medium-sized. The chain combines TRBV6-1 with TRBJ2-7, with 8 bases matching TRBD2. Germline CDR1 MNHNS, CDR2 SASEGT. The CDR3 has 17 amino acids. The ends lost 6 bases at V and 3 bases at J; junction bases unmatched: 16. The CDR3 protein is CASSPSVLLAGSYEQYF. The CDR3 DNA follows: TGTGCCAGCAGCCCCTCGGTGTTGTTAGCGGGGAGCTACGAGCAGTACTTC.

This clonotype was seen a few times. This chain uses TRBV18 with TRBJ1-6, with 9 bases matching TRBD1. The length of the CDR3 is 16 residues. Germline values: CDR1 KGHSH, CDR2 LQKENI. Trimming took 6 bases from V and 9 from J; bases not matched to a gene: 12. Here the CDR3 DNA reads TGTGCCAGCTCGCCTTGGACCGGGACAGGGATTTCACCCCTCCACTTT. Translation gives CASSPWTGTGISPLHF.

This clonotype was seen ten or more times. The V and J genes are TRBV13 and TRBJ2-1; TRBD2 agrees at 12 bases. The germline CDR1 and CDR2 sequences are PRHDT and FYEKMQ (reference sequence). The V segment lost 3 bases and the J segment 6 bases; nucleotides outside the gene matches: 9. This CDR3 has 17 residues. CDR3 protein: CASSFQSGLAGCNEQFF. The DNA of the CDR3 is TGTGCCAGCAGCTTCCAATCGGGACTAGCGGGTTGCAATGAGCAGTTCTTC. The variable domain in full, with the rest retrieved from reference TRBV13 and TRBJ2-1, is AAGVIQSPRHLIKEKRETATLKCYPIPRHDTVYWYQQGPGQDPQFLISFYEKMQSDKGSIPDRFSAQQFSDYHSELNMSSLELGDSALYFCASSFQSGLAGCNEQFFGPGTRLTVL.

This clonotype was seen only once. It differs at one base from a far larger clone, so likely a read error. DNA for the CDR3: TGTGCCAGCAGTTACTGGTCAGCCGGATACGAGCAGTTCTTC. Translating gives CASSYWSAGYEQFF. This chain joins TRBV6-2 or TRBV6-3 and TRBJ2-1; D unresolved. Germline V gene data show CDR1 as MNHEY and CDR2 as SVGEGT. Trimming shortened V by 1 base and J by 10 bases, and 14 bases separated the two germline ends. CDR3 length: 14 amino acids.

On this clonotype: Sequence at one end of the junction differs from germline and may be a read error. The J gene is TRBJ1-5, the V gene TRBV20-1; D is undetermined. In germline, CDR1 is DFQATT, CDR2 SNEGSKA (reference sequence). This CDR3 spans 15 amino acids. The CDR3 loop is CSARTHRCSNQPQHF. In DNA, the CDR3 is TGCAGTGCTAGGACCCACCGGTGTAGCAATCAGCCCCAACATTTT.

Concerning this clonotype itself: It differs at one base from a far larger clone, so likely a read error. The rearrangement links TRBV6-4 to TRBJ1-2; TRBD1 agrees at 8 bases. The length of the CDR3 is 15 residues. Germline values: CDR1 MRHNA, CDR2 SNTAGT. The ends lost 5 bases at V and 13 bases at J; junction bases unmatched: 18. CDR3 in DNA: TGTGCCAGCAGTCCCCGAGGACAGGGCTTTGGTGACTGCACCTTC. Translating gives CASSPRGQGFGDCTF.

This clonotype occurred once. A far larger clone is off by one base, so a read error is likely. The chain employs TRBV28 and TRBJ2-3, with 10 bases matching TRBD2. The CDR3 is made up of 17 amino acids. The V segment lost 5 bases and the J segment 7 bases; nucleotides outside the gene matches: 15. Germline V lookup: CDR1 MDHEN, CDR2 SYDVKM. The CDR3 region is CASSISGRASLVHTQYF. The CDR3 nucleotides read TGTGCCAGCAGTATAAGCGGGAGGGCCTCATTGGTACATACGCAGTATTTT.

The CDR3 sequence: CASTLAGGDEQFF. DNA of the CDR3: TGTGCCAGCACTTTAGCGGGAGGCGATGAGCAGTTCTTC. The gene calls are TRBV6-2 or TRBV6-3 and TRBJ2-1; 10 bases align to TRBD2. J lost 8 bases, V lost 7 bases, and 5 bases had no gene match. Germline CDR1 is MNHEY and CDR2 is SVGEGT. This CDR3 has 13 amino acids.

This clonotype was seen many times. V gene TRBV4-1 combines with J gene TRBJ2-7; 10 bases match TRBD1. CDR1 is MGHRA and CDR2 is YSYEKL in the germline V gene. The CDR3 spans 14 residues. V lost 3 bases, J lost 3 bases, and 2 bases stayed unmatched. CDR3 loop: CASSQGQGFYEQYF. For the CDR3, the DNA is TGCGCCAGCAGCCAGGGACAGGGGTTCTACGAGCAGTACTTC.

There are many counts of this clonotype. J is TRBJ1-4 and V is TRBV18, with 8 bases fitting TRBD1. The CDR3 is made up of 15 amino acids. V shed 1 base, J shed 7 bases, and the junction held 5 bases outside the gene matches. Germline V gene data show CDR1 as KGHSH and CDR2 as LQKENI. Written as DNA, the CDR3 is TGTGCCAGCTCACCACAGGCAGGGGGCATTGAAAAACTGTTTTTT. Translated: CASSPQAGGIEKLFF.

By share of the sample, this clonotype is medium-sized (0.01 to 0.1%). The chain couples TRBV19 to TRBJ1-3; D unresolved. Trimming took off 3 bases at V and 0 bases at J, with 9 bases between the two ends. Per the germline V gene, CDR1 is LNHDA and CDR2 is SQIVND (reference sequence). The CDR3 covers 15 residues. CDR3 sequence reads: CASSIGRPSGNTIYF. Written as DNA, the CDR3 is TGTGCCAGTAGTATCGGGAGACCCTCTGGAAACACCATATATTTT.